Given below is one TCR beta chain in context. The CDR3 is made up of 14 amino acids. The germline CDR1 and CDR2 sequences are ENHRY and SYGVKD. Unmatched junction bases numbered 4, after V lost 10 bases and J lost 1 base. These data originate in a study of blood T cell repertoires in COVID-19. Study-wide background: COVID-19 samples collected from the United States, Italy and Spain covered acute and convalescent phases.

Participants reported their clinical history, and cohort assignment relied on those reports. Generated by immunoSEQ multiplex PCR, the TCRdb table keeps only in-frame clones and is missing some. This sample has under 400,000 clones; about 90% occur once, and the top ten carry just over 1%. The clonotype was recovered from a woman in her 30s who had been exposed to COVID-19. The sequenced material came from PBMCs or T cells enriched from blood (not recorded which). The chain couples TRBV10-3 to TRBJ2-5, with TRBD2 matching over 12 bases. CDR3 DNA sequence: TGTGCCACGCTACTAGCGGGGGGCCAAGAGACCCAGTACTTC. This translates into CATLLAGGQETQYF.